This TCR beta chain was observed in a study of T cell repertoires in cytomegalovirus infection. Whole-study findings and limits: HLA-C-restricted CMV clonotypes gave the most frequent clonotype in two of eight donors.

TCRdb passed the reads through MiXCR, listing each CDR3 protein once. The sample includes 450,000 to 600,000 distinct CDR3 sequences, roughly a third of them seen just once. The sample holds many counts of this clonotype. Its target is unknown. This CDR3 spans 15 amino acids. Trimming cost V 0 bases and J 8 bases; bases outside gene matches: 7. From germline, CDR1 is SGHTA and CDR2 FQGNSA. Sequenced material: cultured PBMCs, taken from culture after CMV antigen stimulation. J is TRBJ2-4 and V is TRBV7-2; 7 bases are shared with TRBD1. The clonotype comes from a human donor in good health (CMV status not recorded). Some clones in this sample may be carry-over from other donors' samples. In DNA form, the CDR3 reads TGTGCCAGCAGCTTAGCCGGGGACAGTGGCGACATTCAGTACTTC. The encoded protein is CASSLAGDSGDIQYF.